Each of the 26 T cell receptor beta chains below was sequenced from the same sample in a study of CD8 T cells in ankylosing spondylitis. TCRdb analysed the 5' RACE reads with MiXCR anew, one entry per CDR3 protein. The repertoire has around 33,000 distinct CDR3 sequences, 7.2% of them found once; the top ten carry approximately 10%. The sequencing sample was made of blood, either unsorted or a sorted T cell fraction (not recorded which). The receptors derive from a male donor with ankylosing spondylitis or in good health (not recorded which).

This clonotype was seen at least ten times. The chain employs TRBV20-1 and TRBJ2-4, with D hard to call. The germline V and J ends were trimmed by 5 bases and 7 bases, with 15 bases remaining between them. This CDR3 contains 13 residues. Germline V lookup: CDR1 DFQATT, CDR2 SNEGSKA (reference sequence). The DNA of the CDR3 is TGCAGTGCTCCGATCTTGGTGGAGAACATTCAGTACTTC. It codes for CSAPILVENIQYF.

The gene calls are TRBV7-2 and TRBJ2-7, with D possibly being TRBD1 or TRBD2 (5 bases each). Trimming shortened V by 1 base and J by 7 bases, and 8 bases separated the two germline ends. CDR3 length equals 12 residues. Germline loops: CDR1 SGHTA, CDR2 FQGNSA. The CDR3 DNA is TGTGCCAGCAGCTTAGATGAGGGGGAGCAGTACTTC. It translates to CASSLDEGEQYF.

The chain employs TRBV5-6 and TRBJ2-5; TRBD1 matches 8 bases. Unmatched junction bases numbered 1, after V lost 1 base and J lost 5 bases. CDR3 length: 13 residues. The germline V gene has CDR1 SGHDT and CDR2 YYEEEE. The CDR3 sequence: CASSLRTGETQYF. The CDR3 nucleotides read TGTGCCAGCAGCTTGAGGACAGGGGAGACCCAGTACTTC.

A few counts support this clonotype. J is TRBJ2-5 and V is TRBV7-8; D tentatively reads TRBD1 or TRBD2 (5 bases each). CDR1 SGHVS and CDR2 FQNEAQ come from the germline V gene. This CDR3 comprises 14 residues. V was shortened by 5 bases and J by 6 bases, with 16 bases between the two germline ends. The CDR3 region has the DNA TGTGCCAGCAGCCCTCCCGGGGCGGTGAAGACCCAGTACTTC. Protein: CASSPPGAVKTQYF.

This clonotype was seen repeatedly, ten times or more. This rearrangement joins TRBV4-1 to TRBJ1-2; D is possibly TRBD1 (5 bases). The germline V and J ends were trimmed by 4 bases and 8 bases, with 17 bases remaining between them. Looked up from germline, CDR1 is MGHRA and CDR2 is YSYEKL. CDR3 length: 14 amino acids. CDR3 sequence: CASSPAGAVWGYTF. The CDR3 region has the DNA TGCGCCAGCAGCCCGGCCGGGGCAGTCTGGGGCTACACCTTC.

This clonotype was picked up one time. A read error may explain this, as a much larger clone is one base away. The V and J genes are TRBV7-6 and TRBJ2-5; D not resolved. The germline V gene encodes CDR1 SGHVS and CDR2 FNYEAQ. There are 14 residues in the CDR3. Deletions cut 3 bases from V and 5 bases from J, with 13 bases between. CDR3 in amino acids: CASSLMSRVETQYF. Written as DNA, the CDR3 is TGTGCCAGCAGCTTGATGAGTAGGGTCGAGACCCAGTACTTC. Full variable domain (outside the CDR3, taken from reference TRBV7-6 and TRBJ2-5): GAGVSQSPRYKVTKRGQDVALRCDPISGHVSLYWYRQALGQGPEFLTYFNYEAQQDKSGLPNDRFSAERPEGSISTLTIQRTEQRDSAMYRCASSLMSRVETQYFGPGTRLLVL.

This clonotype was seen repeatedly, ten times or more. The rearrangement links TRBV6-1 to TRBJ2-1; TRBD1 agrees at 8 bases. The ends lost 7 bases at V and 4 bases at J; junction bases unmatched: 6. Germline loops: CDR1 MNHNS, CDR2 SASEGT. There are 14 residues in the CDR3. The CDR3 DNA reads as TGTGCCAGCACCACGACAGGGGTATACAATGAGCAGTTCTTC. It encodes CASTTTGVYNEQFF.

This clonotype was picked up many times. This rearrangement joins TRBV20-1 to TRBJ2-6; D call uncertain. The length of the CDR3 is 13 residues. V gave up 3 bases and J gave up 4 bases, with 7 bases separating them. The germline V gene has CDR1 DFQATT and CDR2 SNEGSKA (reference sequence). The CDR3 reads CSASTAGANVLTF. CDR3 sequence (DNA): TGCAGTGCTAGTACGGCCGGGGCCAACGTCCTGACTTTC.

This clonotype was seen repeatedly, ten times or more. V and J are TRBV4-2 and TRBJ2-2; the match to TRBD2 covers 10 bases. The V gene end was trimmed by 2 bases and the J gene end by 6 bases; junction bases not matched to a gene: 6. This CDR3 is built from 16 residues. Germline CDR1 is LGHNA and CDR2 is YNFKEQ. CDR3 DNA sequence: TGTGCCAGCAGCCAAAACCTAGCGGGAGTTGCCGGGGAGCTGTTTTTT. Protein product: CASSQNLAGVAGELFF.

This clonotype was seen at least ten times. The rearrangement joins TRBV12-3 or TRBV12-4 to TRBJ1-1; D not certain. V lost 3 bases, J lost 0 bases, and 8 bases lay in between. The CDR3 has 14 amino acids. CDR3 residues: CASSLGRMNTEAFF. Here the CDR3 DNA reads TGTGCCAGCAGTTTGGGCAGGATGAACACTGAAGCTTTCTTT.

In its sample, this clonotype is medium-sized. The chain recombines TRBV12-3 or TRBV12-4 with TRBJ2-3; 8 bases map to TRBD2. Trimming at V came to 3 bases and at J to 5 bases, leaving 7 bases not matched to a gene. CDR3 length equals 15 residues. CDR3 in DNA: TGTGCCAGCAGTTTTCTGAGCGGGAGCGGAGATACGCAGTATTTT. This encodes CASSFLSGSGDTQYF.

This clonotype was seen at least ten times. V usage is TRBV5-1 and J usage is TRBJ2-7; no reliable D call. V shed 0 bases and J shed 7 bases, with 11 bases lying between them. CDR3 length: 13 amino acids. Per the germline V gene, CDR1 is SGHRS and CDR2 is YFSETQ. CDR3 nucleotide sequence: TGCGCCAGCAGCTTGGTAGAAACCTGGGAGCAGTACTTC. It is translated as CASSLVETWEQYF.

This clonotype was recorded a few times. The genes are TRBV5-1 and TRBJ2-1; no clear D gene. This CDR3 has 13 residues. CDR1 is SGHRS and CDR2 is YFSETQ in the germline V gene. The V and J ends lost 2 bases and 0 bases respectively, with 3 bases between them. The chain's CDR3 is CASSFGSYNEQFF. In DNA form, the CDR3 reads TGCGCCAGCAGCTTCGGCTCCTACAATGAGCAGTTCTTC.

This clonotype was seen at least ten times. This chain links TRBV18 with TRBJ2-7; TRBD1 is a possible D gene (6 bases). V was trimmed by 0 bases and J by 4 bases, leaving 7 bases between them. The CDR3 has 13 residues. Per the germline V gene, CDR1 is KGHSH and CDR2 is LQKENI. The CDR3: CASSPPTGYEQYF. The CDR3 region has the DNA TGTGCCAGCTCACCACCTACAGGGTACGAGCAGTACTTC.

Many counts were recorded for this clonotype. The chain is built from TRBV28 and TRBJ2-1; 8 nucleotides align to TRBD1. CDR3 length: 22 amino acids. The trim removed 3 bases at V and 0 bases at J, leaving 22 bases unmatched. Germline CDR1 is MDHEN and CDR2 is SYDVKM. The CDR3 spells CASSFLELRDRTTRGSYNEQFF. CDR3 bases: TGTGCCAGCAGTTTCCTCGAACTTCGGGACAGGACAACGAGGGGCTCCTACAATGAGCAGTTCTTC.

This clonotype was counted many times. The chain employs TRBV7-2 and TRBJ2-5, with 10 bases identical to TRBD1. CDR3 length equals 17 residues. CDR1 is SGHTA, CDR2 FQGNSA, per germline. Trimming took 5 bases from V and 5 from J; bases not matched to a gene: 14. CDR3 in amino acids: CASSLPTGTGALETQYF. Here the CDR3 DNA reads TGTGCCAGCAGCCTACCTACCGGGACAGGGGCTCTGGAGACCCAGTACTTC.

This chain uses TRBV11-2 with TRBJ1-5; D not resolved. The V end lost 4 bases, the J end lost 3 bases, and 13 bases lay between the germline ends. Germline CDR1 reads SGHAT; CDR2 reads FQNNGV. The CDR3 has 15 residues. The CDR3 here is CASSSGLSPNQPQHF. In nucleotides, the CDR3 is TGTGCCAGCAGCTCCGGTCTCAGCCCCAATCAGCCCCAGCATTTT.

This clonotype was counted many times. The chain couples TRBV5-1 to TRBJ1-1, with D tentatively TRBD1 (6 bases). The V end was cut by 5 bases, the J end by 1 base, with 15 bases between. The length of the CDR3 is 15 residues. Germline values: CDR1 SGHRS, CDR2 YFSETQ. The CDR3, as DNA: TGCGCCAGCAGGGAACAGGGAGGGGGGAACACTGAAGCTTTCTTT. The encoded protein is CASREQGGGNTEAFF.

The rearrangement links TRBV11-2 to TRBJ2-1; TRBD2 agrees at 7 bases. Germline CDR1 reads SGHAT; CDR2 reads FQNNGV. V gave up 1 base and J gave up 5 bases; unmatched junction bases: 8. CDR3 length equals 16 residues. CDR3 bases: TGTGCCAGCAGCTTAGGGCGGGGGAGTGCAGACAATGAGCAGTTCTTC. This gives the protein CASSLGRGSADNEQFF.

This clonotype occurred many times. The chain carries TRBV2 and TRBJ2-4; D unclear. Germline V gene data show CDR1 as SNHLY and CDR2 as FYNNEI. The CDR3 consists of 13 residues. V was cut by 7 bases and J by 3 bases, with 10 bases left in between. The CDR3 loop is CASTAEVKNIQYF. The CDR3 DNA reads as TGTGCCAGCACTGCCGAGGTCAAAAACATTCAGTACTTC.

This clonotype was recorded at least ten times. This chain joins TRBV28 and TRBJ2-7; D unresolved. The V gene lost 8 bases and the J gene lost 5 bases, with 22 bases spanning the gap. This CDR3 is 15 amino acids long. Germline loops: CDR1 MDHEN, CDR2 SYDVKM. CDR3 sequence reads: CASHSLKLMRHEQYF. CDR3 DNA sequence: TGTGCCAGCCATTCCCTTAAGTTGATGCGGCACGAGCAGTACTTC. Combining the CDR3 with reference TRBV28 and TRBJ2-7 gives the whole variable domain DVKVTQSSRYLVKRTGEKVFLECVQDMDHENMFWYRQDPGLGLRLIYFSYDVKMKEKGDIPEGYSVSREKKERFSLILESASTNQTSMYLCASHSLKLMRHEQYFGPGTRLTVT.

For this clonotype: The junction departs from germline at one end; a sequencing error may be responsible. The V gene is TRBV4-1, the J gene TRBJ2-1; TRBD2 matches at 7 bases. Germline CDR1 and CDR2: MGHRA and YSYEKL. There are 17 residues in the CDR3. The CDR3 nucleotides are TGCGTCAGCAGCCCAAGGGGAGGGACCCTAGGCGACAATGAGCAGTTCTTC. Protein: CVSSPRGGTLGDNEQFF.

This CDR3 reads CASTSGTSPGEQYF. As DNA, the CDR3 is TGTGCCAGTACCTCCGGGACTAGTCCCGGCGAGCAGTACTTC. The V call is TRBV7-2, the J call TRBJ2-7; 8 bases map to TRBD2. The germline V gene has CDR1 SGHTA and CDR2 FQGNSA. The CDR3 has 14 residues. The junction had 13 bases not matched to a gene; V was cut back by 9 bases and J by 6 bases.

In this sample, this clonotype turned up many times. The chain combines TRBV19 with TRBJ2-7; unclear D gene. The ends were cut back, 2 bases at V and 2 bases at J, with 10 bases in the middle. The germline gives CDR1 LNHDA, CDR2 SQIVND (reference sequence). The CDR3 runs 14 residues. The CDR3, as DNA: TGTGCCAGTAGTATAATGGACCACACCTACGAGCAGTACTTC. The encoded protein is CASSIMDHTYEQYF.

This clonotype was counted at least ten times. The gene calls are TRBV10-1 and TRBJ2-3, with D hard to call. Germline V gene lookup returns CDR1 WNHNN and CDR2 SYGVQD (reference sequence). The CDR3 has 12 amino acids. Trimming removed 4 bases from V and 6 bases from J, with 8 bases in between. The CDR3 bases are TGCGCCAGCAGTGGGGCCGCGGATACGCAGTATTTT. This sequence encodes CASSGAADTQYF.

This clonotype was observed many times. The CDR3 nucleotides read TGTGCCAGCAGCCGAGCGGGAGCGGGGAATGAGCAGTTCTTC. It yields the protein CASSRAGAGNEQFF. The V gene is TRBV3-1, the J gene TRBJ2-1, with TRBD2 identical over 8 bases. The ends lost 4 bases at V and 7 bases at J; junction bases unmatched: 6. This CDR3 is built from 14 residues. Looked up from germline, CDR1 is LGHDT and CDR2 is YNNKEL (reference sequence).